Listed below are T cell receptor beta chains from one sample, sequenced in a study of graft-versus-host responses after intestinal transplantation. Antigen specificity for these receptors is unknown. Assay used: immunoSEQ multiplex PCR; TCRdb lists only in-frame clones, some missing. The table records 90,000 to 130,000 clones, 85% to 95% of them present only once. Sequences were derived from unstimulated CD8+ T cells sorted from spleen or lymph node cells, sampled before transplant. These receptors were obtained from a human donor who was the organ donor for an intestinal transplant. Both conserved end residues are part of each CDR3. The D gene is left open where the match is weak. A clone size is listed for some rows: how often the clone was seen (once, few, many), or a class if it is expanded.

J | V | size | D | DNA | CDR3
TRBJ1-5 | TRBV2 | . | . | TGTGCCAGCACCTGGCAGGGAGGGAATCAGCCCCAGCATTTT | CASTWQGGNQPQHF
TRBJ2-7 | TRBV30 | . | . | TGTGCCTGGGCGACAGGTCCCGAGCAGTACTTC | CAWATGPEQYF
TRBJ1-5 | TRBV27 | . | . | TGTGCCAGCAGTTTAACCTCATATAGCAATCAGCCCCAGCATTTT | CASSLTSYSNQPQHF
TRBJ2-3 | TRBV12-5 | . | TRBD2 | TGTGCTAGTGGGCTGCTGGGTAGCGGGATACTGCCCACAGATACGCAGTATTTT | CASGLLGSGILPTDTQYF
TRBJ2-2 | TRBV19 | . | . | TGTGCCAGTAGTATCGACCCCAGGGCCGGGGAGCTGTTTTTT | CASSIDPRAGELFF
TRBJ2-7 | TRBV5-4 | . | . | TGTGCCAGCAGCAGGTCACAGGGATTCTACGAGCAGTACTTC | CASSRSQGFYEQYF
TRBJ1-2 | TRBV7-9 | . | . | TGTGCCAGCAGCTCGAGCACCAGCTGGGACACCTTC | CASSSSTSWDTF
TRBJ2-1 | TRBV30 | . | . | TGTGCCTGGTCCCGCGACTACAATGAGCAGTTCTTC | CAWSRDYNEQFF
TRBJ1-1 | TRBV7-8 | once | . | TGTGCCAGCAGCTCCTCTATCACTGAAGCTTTCTTT | CASSSSITEAFF
TRBJ2-7 | TRBV27 | once | . | TGTGCCAGCAGTTTATCGTTCAGGGTAAGAGTCTACGAGCAGTACTTC | CASSLSFRVRVYEQYF
TRBJ2-7 | TRBV4-1 | . | TRBD1 | TGCGCCAGCAGCCAGGAACTACCGGGACAGGGCTACGAGCAGTACTTC | CASSQELPGQGYEQYF
TRBJ1-5 | TRBV27 | once | TRBD1 | TGTGCCAGCAGTCCCCGACAGGGTTGGAGAAGACAGCCCCAGCATTTT | CASSPRQGWRRQPQHF
TRBJ1-6 | TRBV7-8 | once | . | TGTGCCAGCAGCTTAGACACCTATAATTCACCCCTCCACTTT | CASSLDTYNSPLHF
TRBJ1-2 | TRBV18 | once | TRBD1 | TGTGCCAGCTCACCAACACCGGACAGGGCTAACTATGGCTACACCTTC | CASSPTPDRANYGYTF
TRBJ2-1 | TRBV5-1 | . | TRBD2 | TGCGCCAGCAGCCAGGGACTAGCGGGAGTGTCGTCCTACAATGAGCAGTTCTTC | CASSQGLAGVSSYNEQFF
TRBJ2-2 | TRBV4-3 | once | . | TGCGCCAGCAGCCAAGATGGGGGCTTAGGGGAGCTGTTTTTT | CASSQDGGLGELFF
TRBJ2-7 | TRBV28 | . | . | TGTGCCAGCAGTCCCCTTGCGGCCTACGAGCAGTACTTC | CASSPLAAYEQYF
TRBJ2-1 | TRBV11-2 | . | TRBD2 | TGTGCCAGCAGCCTGACAGCGGGAGGGAATGAGCAGTTCTTC | CASSLTAGGNEQFF
TRBJ2-7 | TRBV10-2 | . | . | TGCGCCAGCAGTGACCCGCCTGTGGGGGAGCAGTACTTC | CASSDPPVGEQYF
TRBJ2-7 | TRBV6-1 | . | TRBD1 | TGTGCCAGCAGTGAAGCGCTGACAGGGACGTACGAGCAGTACTTC | CASSEALTGTYEQYF
TRBJ2-5 | TRBV7-6 | . | . | TGTGCCAGCAGCTTCCAAGAGACCCAGTACTTC | CASSFQETQYF
TRBJ1-2 | TRBV9 | . | . | TGTGCCAGCAGCGTAGGACCTTATGGCTACACCTTC | CASSVGPYGYTF
TRBJ1-5 | TRBV19 | . | . | TGTGCCAGTAGTCCAGGAGAAGGTTATCAGCCCCAGCATTTT | CASSPGEGYQPQHF
TRBJ2-4 | TRBV6-1 | . | TRBD2 | TGTGCCAGCAGTGAATCGGCGGGAGACATTCAGTACTTC | CASSESAGDIQYF
TRBJ2-3 | TRBV7-3 | . | . | TGTGCCAGCAGCCCGGGAAGTCTCACAGATACGCAGTATTTT | CASSPGSLTDTQYF
TRBJ2-1 | TRBV11-3 | . | . | TGTGCCAGCAGCCCCGGACAAGACAACAATGAGCAGTTCTTC | CASSPGQDNNEQFF
TRBJ2-7 | TRBV11-3 | . | . | TGTGCCAGCAGCCCCGCCGGGAGCTACGAGCAGTACTTC | CASSPAGSYEQYF
TRBJ2-2 | TRBV4-1 | . | . | TGCGCCAGCAGCCAAGAGGCCACGAACACCGGGGAGCTGTTTTTT | CASSQEATNTGELFF
TRBJ2-7 | TRBV6-5 | . | TRBD2 | TGTGCCAGCAGTTACCGACTAGCGGGGATTTACGAGCAGTACTTC | CASSYRLAGIYEQYF
TRBJ2-1 | TRBV28 | . | TRBD2 | TGTGCCAGCAGTTTATACGTACTAGCGGACAGCTCCTACAATGAGCAGTTCTTC | CASSLYVLADSSYNEQFF
TRBJ2-7 | TRBV5-1 | . | TRBD1 | TGCGCCAGCACCAACTCTGGGACAGGGAACTACGAGCAGTACTTC | CASTNSGTGNYEQYF
TRBJ2-7 | TRBV4-1 | . | TRBD1 | TGCGCCAGCAGCGAACGTACAGGGGCCTACGAGCAGTACTTC | CASSERTGAYEQYF
TRBJ2-1 | TRBV19 | few | . | TGTGCCAGTAGCCTCCGGGACTCACACTACAATGAGCAGTTCTTC | CASSLRDSHYNEQFF
TRBJ2-7 | TRBV7-6 | . | . | TGTGCCAGCAGCCCCGCGGTCGGAACCTACGAGCAGTACTTC | CASSPAVGTYEQYF
TRBJ1-1 | TRBV30 | . | . | TGTGCCTGGAGTGCCTTACTCAATATGAACACTGAAGCTTTCTTT | CAWSALLNMNTEAFF
TRBJ2-4 | TRBV11-3 | . | . | TGTGCCAGCAGCTCAGTGGTCCGACTAGCCAAAAACATTCAGTACTTC | CASSSVVRLAKNIQYF
TRBJ2-5 | TRBV2 | once | TRBD2 | TGTGCCAGCCGTAGACTAGCGGGATCCGAGACCCAGTACTTC | CASRRLAGSETQYF
TRBJ1-5 | TRBV28 | few | . | TGTGCCAGCAGCTCAAACAGGGTCGGCCATCAGCCCCAGCATTTT | CASSSNRVGHQPQHF
TRBJ2-7 | TRBV9 | . | . | TGTGCCAGCAGCGTAGGGGGGGAGTCCTACGAGCAGTACTTC | CASSVGGESYEQYF
TRBJ2-1 | TRBV30 | once | . | TGTGCCTGGAGTGAGACAGGGAGGACTGAGCAGTTCTTC | CAWSETGRTEQFF
TRBJ1-1 | TRBV7-9 | . | TRBD1 | TGTGCCAGCAGCCCTACAGGGGCGGATAGGGCTTTCTTT | CASSPTGADRAFF
TRBJ2-7 | TRBV4-1 | . | . | TGCGCCAGCAGCCAAACCTGGGGAAGAGGGGGCTACGAGCAGTACTTC | CASSQTWGRGGYEQYF
TRBJ2-7 | TRBV19 | . | . | TGTGCCAGTAGTATAGAGGGGGCAACCTACGAGCAGTACTTC | CASSIEGATYEQYF
TRBJ2-1 | TRBV7-8 | once | . | TGTGCCAGCAGCCCAAGAGGGCCACATGAGCAGTTCTTC | CASSPRGPHEQFF
TRBJ2-1 | TRBV5-4 | . | . | TGTGCCTCTCGCGGACAGCTGGAGATCGAGCCGTTCTTC | CASRGQLEIEPFF
TRBJ2-7 | TRBV4-3 | . | . | TGCGCCAGCAGCCAAGACAGGCAGGGTTCCTACGAGCAGTACTTC | CASSQDRQGSYEQYF
TRBJ2-7 | TRBV4-1 | . | . | TGCGCCAGCAGCCAAGATGGCGTCCGGGCCTACGAGCAGTACTTC | CASSQDGVRAYEQYF
TRBJ1-2 | TRBV27 | . | . | TGTGCCAGCAGTTTAAAAGACTATAAGGGGATCTATGGCTACACCTTC | CASSLKDYKGIYGYTF
TRBJ2-3 | TRBV10-3 | . | . | TGCGCCATCAGTGAGGACGGCACAGATACGCAGTATTTT | CAISEDGTDTQYF
TRBJ2-1 | TRBV2 | . | . | TGTGCCAGCAGTCCAATCTTGAGCTCCTACAATGAGCAGTTCTTC | CASSPILSSYNEQFF
TRBJ2-1 | TRBV19 | . | . | TGTGCCACCGGGAACAATGAGCAGTTCTTC | CATGNNEQFF
TRBJ1-1 | TRBV4-1 | . | TRBD1 | TGCGCCAGCAGTCCGACAGGGCAGGGGACTGAAGCTTTCTTT | CASSPTGQGTEAFF
TRBJ2-1 | TRBV4-3 | once | . | TGCGCCAGCAGCCAAGATGGGAGCGCGTCACCCTACAATGAGCAGTTCTTC | CASSQDGSASPYNEQFF
TRBJ2-7 | TRBV7-9 | . | TRBD2 | TGTGCCAGCAGCTGGACTAGCGGCTACTCCGAGCAGTACTTC | CASSWTSGYSEQYF